The 28 T cell receptor beta chains presented below share a single source sample, sequenced in a study of T cell responses to AZD1222 COVID-19 vaccine. Some clones are missing from TCRdb's copy, which holds only in-frame ones; the method was immunoSEQ multiplex PCR. The sample records roughly 140,000 clones, around 88% being singletons. The source material was peripheral blood, sampled on day 0 of AZD1222 vaccination. The receptors originated from an adult in good health.

About this clone: In the same sample, other DNA sequences code for this CDR3. The V call is TRBV3-1 (or the pseudogene TRBV3-2), the J call TRBJ1-1, with D possibly being TRBD1 (5 bases). This CDR3 is built from 13 residues. The germline gives CDR1 LGHDT, CDR2 YNNKEL (reference sequence). The V and J ends lost 0 bases and 5 bases respectively, with 7 bases between them. The CDR3 DNA follows: TGTGCCAGCAGCCAAGATAGGGGTACTGAAGCTTTCTTT. It codes for CASSQDRGTEAFF.

The CDR3 DNA follows: TGTGCCAGCAGCTACCTCCGTGAAGCTTTCTTT. This codes for CASSYLREAFF. The rearrangement joins TRBV7-6 to TRBJ1-1; D gene uncertain. This CDR3 contains 11 residues. Germline V gene sequence: CDR1 SGHVS, CDR2 FNYEAQ. V was trimmed by 4 bases and J by 7 bases, leaving 7 bases between them.

This chain uses TRBV6-2 or TRBV6-3 with TRBJ1-1; D might be TRBD1 (5 bases). V lost 2 bases, J lost 4 bases, and 11 bases lay in between. The CDR3 contains 14 residues. Germline V gene data show CDR1 as MNHEY and CDR2 as SVGEGT. CDR3 nucleotide sequence: TGTGCCAGCAGTTACGTAGGGGCGGGCACTGAAGCTTTCTTT. This gives the protein CASSYVGAGTEAFF.

The V call is TRBV12-3 or TRBV12-4, the J call TRBJ1-5; D unclear. Trimming cost V 2 bases and J 5 bases, with 7 bases left between them. The CDR3 totals 13 residues. As DNA, the CDR3 is TGTGCCAGCAGTTTATCCGAAGATCAGCCCCAGCATTTT. It yields the protein CASSLSEDQPQHF.

The chain combines TRBV6-6 with TRBJ1-5, with D possibly being TRBD1 (5 bases). The V end was cut by 6 bases, the J end by 5 bases, with 14 bases between. Germline V lookup: CDR1 MNHNY, CDR2 SVGAGI (reference sequence). The CDR3 has 14 amino acids. CDR3 DNA: TGTGCCAGCAGCCGCGACAGTGGTTATCAGCCCCAGCATTTT. Translating it yields CASSRDSGYQPQHF.

This clone occurred once. The CDR3 sequence: CASRDRLDGNTEAFF. The CDR3 coding sequence is TGTGCCAGCCGCGATAGGTTGGACGGGAACACTGAAGCTTTCTTT. V gene TRBV6-6 combines with J gene TRBJ1-1; D call uncertain. The germline V gene encodes CDR1 MNHNY and CDR2 SVGAGI (reference sequence). V lost 8 bases to trimming and J lost 1 base, with 17 bases between them. The CDR3 spans 15 residues.

The rearrangement links TRBV5-6 to TRBJ2-2, with 7 nucleotides matching TRBD1. Germline V gene sequence: CDR1 SGHDT, CDR2 YYEEEE. The CDR3 is 15 residues long. V lost 6 bases and J lost 5; bases outside the gene matches: 10. The CDR3 is CASTLPTGSTGELFF. For the CDR3, the DNA is TGTGCCAGCACCCTACCGACAGGGAGTACCGGGGAGCTGTTTTTT.

The V and J genes are TRBV27 and TRBJ1-1; D remains ambiguous. From germline, CDR1 is MNHEY and CDR2 SMNVEV (reference sequence). The V end lost 3 bases, the J end lost 6 bases, and 14 bases lay between the germline ends. The CDR3 sequence is 14 residues long. CDR3 sequence reads: CASSFRSGGAEAFF. The CDR3 DNA reads TGTGCCAGCAGTTTTAGGAGTGGAGGAGCTGAAGCTTTCTTT.

V and J are TRBV18 and TRBJ2-2, with 9 bases fitting TRBD2. The CDR3 is made up of 14 amino acids. After removal of 1 base from V and 6 bases from J, the junction contained 0 bases not matched to a gene. In germline, CDR1 is KGHSH, CDR2 LQKENI. The CDR3 DNA sequence: TGTGCCAGCTCACCACTAGCGGGAGCCGGGGAGCTGTTTTTT. Its protein product is CASSPLAGAGELFF. The full variable domain, its missing parts supplied by reference TRBV18 and TRBJ2-2, is NAGVMQNPRHLVRRRGQEARLRCSPMKGHSHVYWYRQLPEEGLKFMVYLQKENIIDESGMPKERFSAEFPKEGPSILRIQQVVRGDSAAYFCASSPLAGAGELFFGEGSRLTVL.

This clone was observed many times. The chain has TRBV3-1 (or the pseudogene TRBV3-2) and TRBJ2-7, with D perhaps TRBD1 (7 bases). V was shortened by 10 bases and J by 3 bases, with 13 bases between the two germline ends. The V gene's germline CDR1 is LGHDT and CDR2 YNNKEL (reference sequence). The CDR3 loop spans 12 amino acids. For the CDR3, the DNA is TGTGCCATTGGACAGGAGGGCTACGAGCAGTACTTC. Protein: CAIGQEGYEQYF.

This chain uses TRBV7-9 with TRBJ2-2, with 8 bases lining up with TRBD2. V shed 3 bases and J 2 bases; nucleotides not matched to a gene: 5. CDR3 length: 16 amino acids. CDR1 and CDR2 (germline): SEHNR, FQNEAQ (reference sequence). For the CDR3, the DNA is TGTGCCAGCAGCTTTTTGGTAGCGGGAAACACCGGGGAGCTGTTTTTT. Residues: CASSFLVAGNTGELFF.

This chain uses TRBV11-3 with TRBJ2-5; the D gene is possibly TRBD2 (6 bases). Trimming took off 5 bases at V and 0 bases at J, with 16 bases between the two ends. Germline CDR1 and CDR2: SGHNT and YENEEA. The CDR3 consists of 16 residues. CDR3 DNA: TGTGCCAGCAGCCGCCGGGACTCCCAGTACCAAGAGACCCAGTACTTC. Amino acid sequence: CASSRRDSQYQETQYF. Full variable domain (missing parts from reference TRBV11-3 and TRBJ2-5): EAGVVQSPRYKIIEKKQPVAFWCNPISGHNTLYWYLQNLGQGPELLIRYENEEAVDDSQLPKDRFSAERLKGVDSTLKIQPAELGDSAVYLCASSRRDSQYQETQYFGPGTRLLVL.

The CDR3 region has the DNA TGCGCCAGCAGTGTAAGCGAGCGGGAGGCCGGTACGCAGTATTTT. Translation: CASSVSEREAGTQYF. The chain combines TRBV10-2 with TRBJ2-3; 9 bases fit TRBD2. The CDR3 covers 15 residues. V shed 4 bases and J 8 bases; nucleotides not matched to a gene: 10. The V gene's germline CDR1 is WSHSY and CDR2 SAAADI.

The V and J genes are TRBV4-1 and TRBJ1-1; 7 bases map to TRBD1. The CDR3 is 14 amino acids. Losses at the gene ends were 4 bases for V and 7 bases for J; bases not matched to a gene: 9. Germline V gene lookup returns CDR1 MGHRA and CDR2 YSYEKL. CDR3 in amino acids: CASSRAERDSEAFF. In DNA form, the CDR3 reads TGCGCCAGCAGCCGCGCAGAGCGGGACAGTGAAGCTTTCTTT.

The chain carries TRBV5-8 and TRBJ2-5, with TRBD1 matching over 7 bases. The junction had 6 bases not matched to a gene; V was cut back by 6 bases and J by 4 bases. The length of the CDR3 is 13 residues. Germline-derived CDR1 and CDR2 are SGHTS and YDEGEE. Here the CDR3 DNA reads TGTGCCAGCACCTTACAGGGGAGAGAGACCCAGTACTTC. This sequence encodes CASTLQGRETQYF.

The rearrangement joins TRBV7-9 to TRBJ2-1, with D unclear. CDR3 length: 12 residues. Germline V gene sequence: CDR1 SEHNR, CDR2 FQNEAQ (reference sequence). V lost 3 bases, J lost 9 bases, and 9 bases lay in between. In nucleotides, the CDR3 is TGTGCCAGCAGCTTCGTGGCAGCTGAGCAGTTCTTC. This codes for CASSFVAAEQFF.

V and J are TRBV28 and TRBJ1-2; 9 positions match TRBD1. CDR1 is MDHEN and CDR2 is SYDVKM in the germline V gene. This CDR3 is 16 amino acids long. J was trimmed by 7 bases and V by 4 bases; bases with no gene match: 13. CDR3 sequence reads: CASSSNARDRVAGYTF. For the CDR3, the DNA is TGTGCCAGCAGTTCCAACGCCCGGGACAGGGTTGCTGGCTACACCTTC.

The rearrangement uses TRBV6-2 or TRBV6-3 and TRBJ1-1; D remains ambiguous. Germline CDR1 reads MNHEY; CDR2 reads SVGEGT. The CDR3 contains 14 residues. Trimming left V 4 bases short and J 1 base short, with 10 bases between. The CDR3 loop is CASSFSAGNTEAFF. The CDR3 region has the DNA TGTGCCAGCAGTTTCTCAGCAGGGAACACTGAAGCTTTCTTT.

V gene TRBV20-1 combines with J gene TRBJ1-2; D not certain. V was clipped by 0 bases and J by 14 bases, with 10 bases between them. The CDR3 totals 10 residues. Germline V gives CDR1 DFQATT, CDR2 SNEGSKA (reference sequence). The CDR3 sequence is CSARELAQTF. The CDR3 DNA reads TGCAGTGCTAGAGAGCTCGCGCAGACCTTC.

The chain links TRBV29-1 to TRBJ1-2; D gene uncertain. Germline V gives CDR1 SQVTM, CDR2 ANQGSEA. V lost 5 bases and J lost 6, with 13 bases in between. The CDR3 is made up of 12 amino acids. CDR3 amino acids: CSVHTPRDGYTF. CDR3 nucleotides: TGCAGCGTTCATACCCCGAGGGATGGCTACACCTTC.

J is TRBJ1-1 and V is TRBV3-1 (or the pseudogene TRBV3-2); no clear D gene. V lost 0 bases and J 0 bases, leaving 11 bases between the germline ends. Germline V gene data show CDR1 as LGHDT and CDR2 as YNNKEL (reference sequence). CDR3 length equals 16 residues. The CDR3 reads CASSQDPGNMNTEAFF. The CDR3, as DNA: TGTGCCAGCAGCCAAGATCCGGGGAACATGAACACTGAAGCTTTCTTT.

The J gene is TRBJ1-1, the V gene TRBV6-2 or TRBV6-3; D gene uncertain. In germline, CDR1 is MNHEY, CDR2 SVGEGT. Deletions cut 5 bases from V and 1 base from J, with 17 bases between. This CDR3 contains 16 residues. CDR3 sequence (DNA): TGTGCCAGCAGTACCCACCGGACGGCGGCGAACACTGAAGCTTTCTTT. It encodes CASSTHRTAANTEAFF.

V is TRBV5-1 and J is TRBJ2-3; 8 nucleotides match TRBD2. CDR1 and CDR2 from the germline V gene are SGHRS and YFSETQ. The V segment lost 7 bases and the J segment 1 base; nucleotides outside the gene matches: 8. The CDR3 is made up of 15 amino acids. This chain's CDR3 is CASALLAGGTDTQYF. The CDR3 DNA is TGCGCCAGCGCCCTTCTAGCGGGCGGCACAGATACGCAGTATTTT.

This clone was observed a few times. This chain connects TRBV7-2 to TRBJ2-7; weak D call: TRBD2 (5 bases). This CDR3 has 12 residues. Per the germline V gene, CDR1 is SGHTA and CDR2 is FQGNSA. Trimming took 1 base from V and 5 from J, leaving 6 bases between them. The CDR3 sequence is CASSLGLNEQYF. The CDR3 DNA is TGTGCCAGCAGCTTAGGACTAAACGAGCAGTACTTC.

The gene calls are TRBV19 and TRBJ2-1, with D maybe TRBD1 (7 bases). CDR1 and CDR2 (germline): LNHDA, SQIVND (reference sequence). The CDR3 loop spans 18 amino acids. V shed 3 bases and J shed 8 bases, with 26 bases lying between them. This chain's CDR3 is CASSILVGSTGTEYEQFF. For the CDR3, the DNA is TGTGCCAGTAGTATCCTGGTCGGGTCGACAGGGACTGAATATGAGCAGTTCTTC.

The rearrangement links TRBV30 to TRBJ1-2; no clear D gene. V lost 4 bases and J lost 6, with 24 bases in between. The CDR3 sequence is 16 residues long. Germline V gene lookup returns CDR1 GTSNPN and CDR2 SVGIG (reference sequence). CDR3 nucleotide sequence: TGTGCCTGGATTTTGGCGGGCGCTGGAGAATCGGATGGCTACACCTTC. It encodes CAWILAGAGESDGYTF.

This sequence joins TRBV29-1 and TRBJ1-1; 8 bases align to TRBD1. Germline values: CDR1 SQVTM, CDR2 ANQGSEA. The CDR3 spans 13 residues. The V gene end was trimmed by 6 bases and the J gene end by 6 bases; junction bases not matched to a gene: 9. CDR3 nucleotides: TGCAGCGTCGCCCCAACAGGGGGTGCTGAAGCTTTCTTT. Amino acid sequence: CSVAPTGGAEAFF.

The chain joins TRBV15 to TRBJ2-1; D not resolved. The CDR3 contains 15 residues. V dropped 0 bases and J dropped 2 bases, with 8 bases sitting between them. Germline assignment: CDR1 LNHNV and CDR2 YYDKDF (reference sequence). CDR3 protein: CATSRDSYPYNEQFF. The DNA of the CDR3 is TGTGCCACCAGCAGAGATAGTTACCCCTACAATGAGCAGTTCTTC.